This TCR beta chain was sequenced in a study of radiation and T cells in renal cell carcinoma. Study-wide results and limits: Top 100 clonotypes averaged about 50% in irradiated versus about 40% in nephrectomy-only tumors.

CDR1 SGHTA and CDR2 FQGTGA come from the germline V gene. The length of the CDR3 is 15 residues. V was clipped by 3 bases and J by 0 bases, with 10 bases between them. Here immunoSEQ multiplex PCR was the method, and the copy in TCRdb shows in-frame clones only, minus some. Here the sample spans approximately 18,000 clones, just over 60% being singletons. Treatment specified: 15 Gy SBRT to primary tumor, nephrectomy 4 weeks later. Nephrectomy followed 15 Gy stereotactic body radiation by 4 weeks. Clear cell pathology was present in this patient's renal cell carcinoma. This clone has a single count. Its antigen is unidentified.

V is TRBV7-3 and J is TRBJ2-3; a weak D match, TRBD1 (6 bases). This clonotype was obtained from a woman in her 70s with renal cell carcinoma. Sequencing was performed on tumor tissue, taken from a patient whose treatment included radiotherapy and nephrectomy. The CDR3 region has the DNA TGTGCCAGCAGCTTTCAGGGGAGAAGCACAGATACGCAGTATTTT. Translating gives CASSFQGRSTDTQYF.